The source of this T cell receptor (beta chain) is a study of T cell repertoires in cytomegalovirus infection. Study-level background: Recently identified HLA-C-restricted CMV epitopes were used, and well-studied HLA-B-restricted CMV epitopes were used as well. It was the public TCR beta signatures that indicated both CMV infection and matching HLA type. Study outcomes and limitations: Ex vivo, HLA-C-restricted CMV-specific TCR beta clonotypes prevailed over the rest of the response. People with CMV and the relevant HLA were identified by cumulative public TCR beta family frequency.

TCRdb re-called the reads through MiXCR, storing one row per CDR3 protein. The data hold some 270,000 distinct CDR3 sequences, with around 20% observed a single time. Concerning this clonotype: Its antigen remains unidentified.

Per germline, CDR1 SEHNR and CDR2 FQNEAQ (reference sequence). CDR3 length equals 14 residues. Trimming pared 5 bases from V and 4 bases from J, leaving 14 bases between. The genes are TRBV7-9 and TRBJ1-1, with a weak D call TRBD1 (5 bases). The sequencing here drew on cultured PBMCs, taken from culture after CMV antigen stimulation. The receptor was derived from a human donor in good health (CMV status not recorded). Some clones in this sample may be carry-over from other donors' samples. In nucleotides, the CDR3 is TGTGCCAGCAGCACACCAGGGTTTCCCACTGAAGCTTTCTTT. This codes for CASSTPGFPTEAFF. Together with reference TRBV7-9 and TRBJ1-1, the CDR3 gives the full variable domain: DTGVSQNPRHKITKRGQNVTFRCDPISEHNRLYWYRQTLGQGPEFLTYFQNEAQLEKSRLLSDRFSAERPKGSFSTLEIQRTEQGDSAMYLCASSTPGFPTEAFFGQGTRLTVV.